What follows is one T cell receptor beta chain and its context. Antigen unknown. The source of the sample is a study of T cell responses to AZD1222 COVID-19 vaccine. Study outcomes and limitations: Among the donors, most were white British and more were female, and clonal diversity was possibly underestimated.

TCRdb keeps only in-frame clones here, not all; method: immunoSEQ multiplex PCR. In the table there are about 120,000 clones, 90% to 95% of which are singletons. The junction had 2 bases not matched to a gene; V was cut back by 5 bases and J by 2 bases. CDR1 and CDR2 (germline): LNHDA, SQIVND (reference sequence). CDR3 length equals 13 residues. Samples with a second dose at about 4 or about 12 weeks were pooled together. This chain joins TRBV19 and TRBJ1-2, with 7 bases fitting TRBD1. Sequenced material: peripheral blood, taken 28 days after the second AZD1222 dose. The clonotype comes from an adult who received the AZD1222 COVID-19 vaccine. The CDR3 DNA reads TGTGCCAGTAGTGGGGACAGCAACTATGGCTACACCTTC. Translation gives CASSGDSNYGYTF.